This T cell receptor beta chain was identified in a study of cytotoxic CD8 clonotypes in ibrutinib-treated CLL. Study-wide background: The cohort had 11 relapsed/refractory and some 14 treatment-naive patients, 17 IGHV unmutated.

Study-level findings and limits: There were few public clonotypes, and on treatment they contracted or stayed stable.

The CDR3 has 18 amino acids. Germline V CDR1 and CDR2: LGHNA, YNFKEQ. V was shortened by 5 bases and J by 5 bases, with 22 bases between the two germline ends. Roughly 2 micrograms of genomic DNA, which was extracted from cryopreserved PBMCs, served as the material used for the TCR beta libraries. Comments on this clone: Its antigen is not known.

Targeted sequencing depth ranged from 1 in 200,000 to 1 in 1 million T cells. Sequencing was performed with immunoSEQ multiplex PCR; in TCRdb, only in-frame clones are kept and a portion is missing. The table shows approximately 74,000 clones, with 80% occurring only once. This chain links TRBV4-2 with TRBJ2-6; D gene unclear. This specimen consisted of PBMCs, obtained at disease progression, from a patient treated with ibrutinib. The sequence came from a human donor with chronic lymphocytic leukemia. CDR3 nucleotides: TGTGCCAGCAGCGCGGAGTTAAAGGTACAAAGTCGGGCCAACGTCCTGACTTTC. Residues: CASSAELKVQSRANVLTF.